This T cell receptor beta chain was sequenced for a study of CD8 T cells in Susac syndrome. Study-wide findings and caveats: An acknowledgment was made by the study that its TCR sequencing and HLA analysis involved relatively few individuals.

As for this clonotype: Its antigen is undetermined.

From blood CD8+ and CD4+ T cells, TCR beta sequences were generated. Through negative isolation, CD4+ and CD8+ T cells were obtained, while TEMRA cells were enriched using FACS. Trimming shortened V by 6 bases and J by 3 bases, and 14 bases separated the two germline ends. The germline V gene encodes CDR1 SQVTM and CDR2 ANQGSEA. The CDR3 consists of 14 residues. Random-hexamer reverse transcription was applied to 0.5 to 1 ug RNA. TCR beta CDR3 was amplified by immunoSEQ covering 54 Vbeta and 13 Jbeta. Via MiXCR, TCRdb re-called the immunoSEQ multiplex PCR reads, giving one row per CDR3 protein. The table includes about 300,000 distinct CDR3 sequences, approximately 90% detected once.

Sample: CD8+ T cells from PBMCs. The receptor comes from a human donor with multiple sclerosis. The chain recombines TRBV29-1 with TRBJ1-4; D call uncertain. The CDR3 protein is CSVRGSAANEKLFF. The CDR3 DNA is TGCAGCGTCCGAGGCTCTGCGGCTAATGAAAAACTGTTTTTT. The full variable domain, rest sourced from reference TRBV29-1 and TRBJ1-4, is SAVISQKPSRDICQRGTSLTIQCQVDSQVTMMFWYRQQPGQSLTLIATANQGSEATYESGFVIDKFPISRPNLTFSTLTVSNMSPEDSSIYLCSVRGSAANEKLFFGSGTQLSVL.